The T cell receptor beta chain described here comes from a study of radiotherapy plus CTLA-4 blockade in lung cancer. Whole-study context: Overall, 18% of patients showed an objective response, while over 30% attained disease control.

Focal radiation with ipilimumab CTLA-4 blockade was given to patients with chemo-refractory metastatic non-small-cell lung cancer. Here immunoSEQ multiplex PCR was the method, and the copy in TCRdb shows in-frame clones only, minus some. Altogether 89,000 or so clones are present, approximately 78% being singletons, with the ten largest covering around 3.5%. The CDR3 loop spans 11 amino acids. Germline V lookup: CDR1 WNHNN, CDR2 SYGVQD (reference sequence). The germline V and J ends were trimmed by 4 bases and 12 bases, with 13 bases remaining between them. The sample was peripheral blood, taken from a patient treated with radiotherapy plus ipilimumab. V usage is TRBV10-1 and J usage is TRBJ2-7, with D possibly TRBD2 on 6 matching bases. The TCR originated in a human donor with non-small cell lung cancer who had a partial response to radiotherapy plus ipilimumab. Here the CDR3 reads CASSGPGEVYF. The CDR3 DNA follows: TGCGCCAGCAGTGGACCGGGGGAAGTGTACTTC.